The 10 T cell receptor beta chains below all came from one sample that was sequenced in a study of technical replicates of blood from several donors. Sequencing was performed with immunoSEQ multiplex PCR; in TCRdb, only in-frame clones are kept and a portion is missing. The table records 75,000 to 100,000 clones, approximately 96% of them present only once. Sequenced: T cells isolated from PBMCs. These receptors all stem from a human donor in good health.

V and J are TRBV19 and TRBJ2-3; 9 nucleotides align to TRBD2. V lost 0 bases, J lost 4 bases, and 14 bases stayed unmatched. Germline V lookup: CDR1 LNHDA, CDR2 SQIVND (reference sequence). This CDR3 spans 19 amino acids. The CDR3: CASSIDSEGAGGSADTQYF. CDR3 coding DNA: TGTGCCAGTAGTATAGATTCGGAAGGAGCGGGAGGTAGTGCAGATACGCAGTATTTT.

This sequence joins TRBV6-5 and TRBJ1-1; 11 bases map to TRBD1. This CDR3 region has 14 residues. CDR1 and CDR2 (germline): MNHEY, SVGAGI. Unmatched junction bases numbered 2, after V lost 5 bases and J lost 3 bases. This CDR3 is CASSGTGGDTEAFF. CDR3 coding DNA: TGTGCCAGCAGTGGGACAGGGGGTGACACTGAAGCTTTCTTT.

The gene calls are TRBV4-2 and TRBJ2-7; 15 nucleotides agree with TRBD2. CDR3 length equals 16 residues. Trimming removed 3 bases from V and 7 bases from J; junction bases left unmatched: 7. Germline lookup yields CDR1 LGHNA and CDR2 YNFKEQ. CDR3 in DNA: TGTGCCAGCAGCCACGCCGGACTAGCGGGAGGGTGGGAGCAGTACTTC. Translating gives CASSHAGLAGGWEQYF.

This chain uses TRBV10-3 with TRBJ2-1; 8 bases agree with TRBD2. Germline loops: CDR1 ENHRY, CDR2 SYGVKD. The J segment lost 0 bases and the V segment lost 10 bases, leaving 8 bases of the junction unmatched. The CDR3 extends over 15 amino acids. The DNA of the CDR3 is TGTGCCACCAGGAGCGGGAGTATCTCCTACAATGAGCAGTTCTTC. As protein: CATRSGSISYNEQFF.

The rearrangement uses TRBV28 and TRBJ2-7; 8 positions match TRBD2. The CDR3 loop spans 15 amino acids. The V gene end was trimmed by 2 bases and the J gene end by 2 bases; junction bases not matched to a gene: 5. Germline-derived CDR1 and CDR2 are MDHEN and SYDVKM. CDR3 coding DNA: TGTGCCAGCAGTTTAAGTTTAGCGGGGACCTACGAGCAGTACTTC. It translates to CASSLSLAGTYEQYF.

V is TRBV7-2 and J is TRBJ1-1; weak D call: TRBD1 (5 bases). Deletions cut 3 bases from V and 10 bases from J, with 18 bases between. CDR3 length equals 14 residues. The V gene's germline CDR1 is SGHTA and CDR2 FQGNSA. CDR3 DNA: TGTGCCAGCAGCTTGTTGAACAGGCCGGCGCGAGCTTTCTTT. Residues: CASSLLNRPARAFF.

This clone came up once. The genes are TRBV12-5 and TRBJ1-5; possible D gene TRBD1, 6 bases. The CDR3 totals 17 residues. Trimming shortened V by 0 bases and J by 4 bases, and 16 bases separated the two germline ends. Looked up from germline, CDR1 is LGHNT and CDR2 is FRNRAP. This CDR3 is CASGLVSREQGNQPQHF. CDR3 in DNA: TGTGCTAGTGGTTTGGTAAGTAGGGAACAGGGAAATCAGCCCCAGCATTTT.

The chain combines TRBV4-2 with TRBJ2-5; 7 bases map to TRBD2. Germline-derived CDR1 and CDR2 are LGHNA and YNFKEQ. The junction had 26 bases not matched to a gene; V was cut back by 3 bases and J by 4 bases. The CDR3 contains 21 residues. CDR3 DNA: TGTGCCAGCAGCCACATCTCTTATGGCCCAGTTAGGGGAGGGGTCGTAGAGACCCAGTACTTC. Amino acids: CASSHISYGPVRGGVVETQYF.

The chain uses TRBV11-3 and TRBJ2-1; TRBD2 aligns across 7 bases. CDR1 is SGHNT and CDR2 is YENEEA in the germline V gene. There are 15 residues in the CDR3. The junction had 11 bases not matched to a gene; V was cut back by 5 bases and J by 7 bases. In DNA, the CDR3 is TGTGCCAGCAGCGAGCCCGGGACGGGGGGTAATGAGCAGTTCTTC. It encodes CASSEPGTGGNEQFF.

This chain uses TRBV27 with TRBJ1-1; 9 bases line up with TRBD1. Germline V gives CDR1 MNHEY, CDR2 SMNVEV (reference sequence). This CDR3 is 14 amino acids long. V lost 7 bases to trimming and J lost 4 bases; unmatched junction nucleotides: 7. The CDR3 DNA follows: TGTGCCAGCACCCGGGACAGGGAATTCACTGAAGCTTTCTTT. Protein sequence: CASTRDREFTEAFF.